A selection of T cell receptor beta chains follows, all from one sample in a study of blood T cell repertoires in COVID-19. Measured with immunoSEQ multiplex PCR; TCRdb has only the in-frame clones, and not every one. The table shows around 250,000 clones, with about 84% occurring only once. The sequencing sample was made of PBMCs or T cells enriched from blood (not recorded which). The receptors derive from a woman aged 45-59 years who had recovered from COVID-19. CDR3s include the opening cysteine and the closing phenylalanine or tryptophan. A D gene is named only where the DNA matches it firmly. Clone size, where shown, is once, few, many, or a class for clones that have expanded.

>TRBJ1-1|NA|TRBV7-2|NA
TGTGCCAGCAGCTTAGCTACGGGATGGGGAGTCTTT
CASSLATGWGVF
>TRBJ2-5|TRBD1|TRBV9|NA
TGTGCCAGCAGCGCCGGACAGGGGGTTGAGACCCAGTACTTC
CASSAGQGVETQYF
>TRBJ1-5|TRBD1|TRBV28|NA
TGTGCCAGCAGTTTACGGGCAGGGGGCGTCCAGCCCCAGCATTTT
CASSLRAGGVQPQHF
>TRBJ2-7|TRBD1|TRBV5-6|NA
TGTGCCAGCAGCTCGGGACAGAAGGCCTACGAGCAGTACTTC
CASSSGQKAYEQYF
>TRBJ1-4|NA|TRBV7-8|few
TGTGCCAGCAGCTTTAGACAGCTTAATGAAAAACTGTTTTTT
CASSFRQLNEKLFF
>TRBJ2-7|TRBD1|TRBV6-2/TRBV6-3|NA
TGTGCCAGCAGCCACCGGGACAGGGCGGCCTACGAGCAGTACTTC
CASSHRDRAAYEQYF
>TRBJ1-2|TRBD1|TRBV7-2|NA
TGTGCCAGCAGCTTAGCGGTACAGGGGGCAGGCTATGGCTACACCTTC
CASSLAVQGAGYGYTF
>TRBJ2-4|NA|TRBV7-2|NA
TGTGCCAGCAGCCCTCTCGGGGGAGGACTTCAAAACATTCAGTACTTC
CASSPLGGGLQNIQYF
>TRBJ1-6|TRBD1|TRBV9|NA
TGTGCCAGCAGCCCCTGGGACAGGGGACTTAATTCACCCCTCCACTTT
CASSPWDRGLNSPLHF
>TRBJ1-2|NA|TRBV30|NA
TGTGCCTGGAGTCCGGGAGCCTTGGGTGGCTACACCTTC
CAWSPGALGGYTF
>TRBJ1-6|TRBD1|TRBV5-8|once
TGTGCCAGCAGTTTGACAGGGGTGACGGCACCCCTCCACTTT
CASSLTGVTAPLHF
>TRBJ2-7|TRBD2|TRBV6-2/TRBV6-3|NA
TGTGCCAGCAGTCGCGGGACTAGCAGGTACTTC
CASSRGTSRYF
>TRBJ1-3|NA|TRBV9|few
TGTGCCAGCAGCCCGGGACACTCCGGAAACACCATATATTTT
CASSPGHSGNTIYF
>TRBJ2-1|NA|TRBV18|NA
TGTGCCAGCTCACCACTAGCATTTGAGCAGTTCTTC
CASSPLAFEQFF
>TRBJ1-2|NA|TRBV19|NA
TGTGCCAGTAGTATAGTAGGGGCCGAGAACTATGGCTACACCTTC
CASSIVGAENYGYTF
>TRBJ1-1|NA|TRBV10-2|NA
TGCGCCAGCAGTGAAGTCGCTGAAGGTCGGGCGGGGTCAGCTTTCTTT
CASSEVAEGRAGSAFF